Below, one TCR beta chain is given with its context. The data were produced by immunoSEQ multiplex PCR, yet TCRdb's version contains in-frame clones alone and is incomplete. The repertoire holds 150,000 to 200,000 clones, with almost 90% as singletons. The sample is drawn from a study of blood T cell repertoires in COVID-19. Whole-study context: There were acute and convalescent COVID-19 samples, and they came from the United States, Italy and Spain. In each case, the material was cDNA or gDNA derived from T cells, B-cell-depleted T cells, or PBMCs.

CDR3 length equals 16 residues. Looked up from germline, CDR1 is LGHDT and CDR2 is YNNKEL (reference sequence). The V and J ends lost 4 bases and 1 base respectively, with 17 bases between them. This sequence originates from a man aged 45-65 years with acute or convalescent COVID-19. Sequenced sample: peripheral blood. This chain joins TRBV3-1 (or the pseudogene TRBV3-2) and TRBJ2-7; D may be TRBD2 (6 bases). CDR3 coding DNA: TGTGCCAGCAGCCGCCCCCCCTCCAGCGGGTCCTACGAGCAGTACTTC. Its translation is CASSRPPSSGSYEQYF.